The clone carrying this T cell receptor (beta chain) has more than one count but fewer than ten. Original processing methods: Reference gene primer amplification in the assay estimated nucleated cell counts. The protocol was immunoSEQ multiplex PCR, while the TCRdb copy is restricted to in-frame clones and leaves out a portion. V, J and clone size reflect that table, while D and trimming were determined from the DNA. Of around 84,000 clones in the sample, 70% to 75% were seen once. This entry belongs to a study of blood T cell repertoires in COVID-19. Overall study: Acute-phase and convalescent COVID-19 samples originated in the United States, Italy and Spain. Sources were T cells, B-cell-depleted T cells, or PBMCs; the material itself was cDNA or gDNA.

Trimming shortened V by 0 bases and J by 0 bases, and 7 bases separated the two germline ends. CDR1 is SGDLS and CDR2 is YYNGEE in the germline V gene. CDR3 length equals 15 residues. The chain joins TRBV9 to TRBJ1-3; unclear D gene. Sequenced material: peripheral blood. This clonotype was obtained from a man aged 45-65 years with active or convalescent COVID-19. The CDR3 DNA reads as TGTGCCAGCAGCGTAGACATCAGCTCTGGAAACACCATATATTTT. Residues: CASSVDISSGNTIYF.